The rows below give T cell receptor beta chains drawn from one sample of a study of shared clonotypes between healthy human individuals. Some clones are missing from TCRdb's copy, which holds only in-frame ones; the method was immunoSEQ multiplex PCR. The sample lists about a million clones, 70% to 85% occurring once. The sample was memory CD4+ T cells from PBMCs. The receptors were gathered from a man aged 18-30 years in good health. Some clones in this sample may be carry-over from other donors' samples. The CDR3 runs from the conserved cysteine through the conserved F or W.

V,J,CDR3
TRBV6-6,TRBJ1-3,CASSYSGGGASNTIYF
TRBV28,TRBJ2-4,CASTKGGSLAKNIQYF
TRBV28,TRBJ2-1,CASSLGGDNEQFF
TRBV7-2,TRBJ2-7,CASSSSQGYEQYF
TRBV28,TRBJ1-2,CASSLGTGYGYTF
TRBV9,TRBJ2-2,CASSVGGRGLSGELFF
TRBV7-2,TRBJ2-7,CASSLAPSGFSYEQYF
TRBV9,TRBJ2-1,CASSESAHSYNEQFF
TRBV2,TRBJ2-5,CASSDWPGEETQYF
TRBV30,TRBJ1-3,CAWSLGQGRHTIYF
TRBV7-2,TRBJ1-1,CASSLSRGSTEAFF
TRBV10-3,TRBJ1-1,CAISERLRARVGTEAFF
TRBV18,TRBJ1-2,CASSQGLNYGYTF
TRBV2,TRBJ2-5,CASSDAGTGGETQYF